The present TCR beta chain was sequenced within a study of T cells in Graves' hyperthyroidism and ophthalmopathy (dated by TCRdb to the late 2010s). As for the study more broadly: Peripheral blood samples were taken at initial diagnosis, before any treatment was given. TCR V-J signatures able to tell the groups apart were searched for in a discovery cohort of 90 to 100 patients, of whom fewer than 45 had Graves' ophthalmopathy and about 55 had stable Graves' hyperthyroidism. Prospective prediction of ophthalmopathy was tested in an independent validation cohort of 18 to 20 hyperthyroidism patients and 15 to 17 patients who later progressed to ophthalmopathy. The approximately 97 discovery patients were randomly divided into training and test sets at a 7:3 ratio. The study also compared thyroid tissue and blood T-cell repertoires from 6 or 7 Graves' hyperthyroidism patients. Following sampling, methimazole starting at 30 mg daily was given to hyperthyroidism patients, and high-dose intravenous methylprednisolone was given to ophthalmopathy patients. The paper describes TCR Vbeta CDR3 sequencing of 130 to 150 peripheral blood samples, made up of about 40 ophthalmopathy patients, approximately 73 hyperthyroidism patients and about 17 progressor patients. What the authors observed across the whole study: A 13 V-J signature model separated ophthalmopathy from stable hyperthyroidism, with 87.88% sensitivity and roughly 81% specificity in cross-validation and 80%/75% in testing. During validation, the model predicted progression to ophthalmopathy a median of approximately 7 months ahead of onset, with approximately 71% sensitivity and 72.22% specificity. Sample size was not statistically predetermined, and blinding of investigators to group allocation was not performed. Most expanded thyroid clonotypes (frequency above 0.001) were also detected in blood, suggesting blood repertoires may reflect thyroid immune responses.

The TCR beta CDR3 regions were amplified from RNA transcripts. The first round of RT-PCR for the TCR CDR3 was performed with the HTBI primer set and the Qiagen OneStep RT-PCR kit. Libraries were constructed in a second round of multiplex PCR, after which size selection and purification were carried out. The libraries were sequenced on an Illumina HiSeq2000 using paired-end 100 bp reads. The original methods were these. SOAPnuke was used to process the raw data, removing reads that contained adapters or uncalled bases, had a mean Phred below 15, or lacked an exact match to the constant primer or identifier. High-quality paired reads were merged using COPE v1.2.5, and each unique nucleotide sequence was defined as a clonotype. Clonotypes were aligned to IMGT TRBV, TRBD and TRBJ reference segments using MiTCR v1.1. Only V-J combinations with frequency above 0.0001, covering roughly 99% of repertoires, were analysed. A TCS score was defined as the ratio of F50 (clonal expansion) to E x V (chaos), with BLOSUM62-based TCRdist applied between CDR3 peptides within each V-J. Welch's t-statistics and random forest reduced some 510 V-J features to roughly 13, which were used in a naive Bayes classifier (R e1071). Clones were called with MiXCR by TCRdb after fastp trimmed the public reads at Q25, and only in-frame beta chains were retained. When rows share a CDR3 protein, they turn into one entry using the most common DNA and genes. In this record, the V and J calls reflect TCRdb's handling and not the investigators' own analysis. This sample lists around 490,000 distinct CDR3 sequences; less than 20% were detected once. The ten top clones hold around 50% of the sample.

From its cysteine to its phenylalanine, the CDR3 spans 11 amino acids. This entry keeps only the CDR3 DNA: 33 bases, framed from base 1. V drops 3 bases and J drops 14 bases, leaving 10 bases in between. Moderately to severely active disease, a Clinical Activity Score of at least 3, a NOSPECS grade of at least 4, and a duration under 3 months were present in ophthalmopathy patients. Exclusion was applied to patients with uncontrolled infections, other autoimmune diseases, pregnancy or lactation. Diagnoses were established on the basis of clinical symptoms, serum thyroxine and TRAb, thyroid ultrasound, and orbital computed tomography. PBMCs were isolated from 10 ml of fresh peripheral blood by Ficoll-Paque density gradient centrifugation. Total RNA was extracted with Trizol reagent, and quality was checked on an Agilent 2100 Bioanalyzer. Details on this clonotype: The antigen it recognizes is unknown. No base quality information exists; no much larger clone differs at one position.

Sequencing used blood. The sequence is built from TRBV12-3 or TRBV12-4 and TRBJ2-2; no D segment can be confidently identified. The source is a man aged 40-49 years with Graves' ophthalmopathy. This receptor carries the CDR3 CASSLVTGLFF. The nucleotide sequence is given as TGTGCCAGCAGTTTGGTAACGGGCCTGTTTTTT.